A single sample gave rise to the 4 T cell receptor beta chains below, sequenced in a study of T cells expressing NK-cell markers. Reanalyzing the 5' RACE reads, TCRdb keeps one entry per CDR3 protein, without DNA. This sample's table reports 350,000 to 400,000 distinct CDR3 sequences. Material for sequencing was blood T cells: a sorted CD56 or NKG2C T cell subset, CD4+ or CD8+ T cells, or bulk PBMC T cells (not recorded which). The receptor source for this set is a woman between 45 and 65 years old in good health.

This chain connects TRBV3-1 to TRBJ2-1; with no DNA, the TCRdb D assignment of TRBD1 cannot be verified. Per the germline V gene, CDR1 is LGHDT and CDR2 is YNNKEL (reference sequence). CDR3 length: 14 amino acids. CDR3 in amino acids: CASSLDRGGREQFF.

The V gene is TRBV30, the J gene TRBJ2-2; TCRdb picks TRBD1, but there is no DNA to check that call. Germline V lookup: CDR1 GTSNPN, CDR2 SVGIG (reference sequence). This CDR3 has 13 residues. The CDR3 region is CAGRRGQDGELFF.

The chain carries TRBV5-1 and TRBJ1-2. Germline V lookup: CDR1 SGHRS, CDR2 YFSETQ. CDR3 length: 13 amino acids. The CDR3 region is CASSLADFYGYTF.

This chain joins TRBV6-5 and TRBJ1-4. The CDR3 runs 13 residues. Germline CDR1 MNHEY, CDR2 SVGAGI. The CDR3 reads CASTKGYPEKLFF.